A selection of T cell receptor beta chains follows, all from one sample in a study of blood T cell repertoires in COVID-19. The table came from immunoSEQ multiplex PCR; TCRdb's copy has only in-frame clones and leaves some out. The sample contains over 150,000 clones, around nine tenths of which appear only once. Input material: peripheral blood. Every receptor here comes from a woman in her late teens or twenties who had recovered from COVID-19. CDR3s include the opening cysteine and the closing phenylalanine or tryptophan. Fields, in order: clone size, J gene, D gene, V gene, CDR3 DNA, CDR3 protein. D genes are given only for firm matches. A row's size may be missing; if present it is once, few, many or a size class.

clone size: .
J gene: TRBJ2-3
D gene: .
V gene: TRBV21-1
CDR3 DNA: TGTGCCAGCAGCGTGCGGGAGGGCCGCACAGATACGCAGTATTTT
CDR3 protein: CASSVREGRTDTQYF

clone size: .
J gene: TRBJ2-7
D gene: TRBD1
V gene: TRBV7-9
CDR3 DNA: TGTGCCAGCAGCTCGTCGGTTCTGGACAGGGCTTCCTACGAGCAGTACTTC
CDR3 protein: CASSSSVLDRASYEQYF

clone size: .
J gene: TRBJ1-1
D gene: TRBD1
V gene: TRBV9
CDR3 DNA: TGTGCCAGCAGCGGATGGGACAGGGGGTCAGAAGCTTTCTTT
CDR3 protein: CASSGWDRGSEAFF

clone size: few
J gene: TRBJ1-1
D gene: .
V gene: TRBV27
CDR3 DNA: TGTGCCAGCAGTTTGGGGGGTGGGTATTCTGAAGCTTTCTTT
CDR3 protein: CASSLGGGYSEAFF

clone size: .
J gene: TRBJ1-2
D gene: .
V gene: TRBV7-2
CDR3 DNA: TGTGCCAGCAGCTTTTTAACGGGGTATGGCTACACCTTC
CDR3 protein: CASSFLTGYGYTF

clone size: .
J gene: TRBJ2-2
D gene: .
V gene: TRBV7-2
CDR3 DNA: TGTGCCAGCAGTCCAGACTCCGCCGGGGAGCTGTTTTTT
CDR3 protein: CASSPDSAGELFF

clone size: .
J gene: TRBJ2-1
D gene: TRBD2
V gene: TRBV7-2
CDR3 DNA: TGTGCCAGCAGCTTAGCGCGGAGCGGGAGGGCCCCAAATGAGCAGTTCTTC
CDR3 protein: CASSLARSGRAPNEQFF

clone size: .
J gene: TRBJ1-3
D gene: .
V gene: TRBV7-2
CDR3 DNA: TGTGCCAGCAGCTCTGCAGGGTCCTCTGGAAACACCATATATTTT
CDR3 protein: CASSSAGSSGNTIYF

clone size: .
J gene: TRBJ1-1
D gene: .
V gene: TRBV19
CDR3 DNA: TGTGCCAGTAGTATAGATGGGCAGGGACTCAGGGATGCTTTCTTT
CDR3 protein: CASSIDGQGLRDAFF

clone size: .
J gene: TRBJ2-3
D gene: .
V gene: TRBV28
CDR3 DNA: TGTGCCAGCAGTTTAGGACAGTCCACAGATACGCAGTATTTT
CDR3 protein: CASSLGQSTDTQYF

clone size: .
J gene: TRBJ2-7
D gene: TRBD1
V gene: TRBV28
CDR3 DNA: TGTGCCAGCAGTCCTCCGGGACAGGGTAGCTACGAGCAGTACTTC
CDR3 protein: CASSPPGQGSYEQYF

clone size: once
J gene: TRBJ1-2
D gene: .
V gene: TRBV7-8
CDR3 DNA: TGTGCCAGCAGCTTAGAAGGAACAGGGAAAGGGTCTGGCTACACCTTC
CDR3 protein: CASSLEGTGKGSGYTF

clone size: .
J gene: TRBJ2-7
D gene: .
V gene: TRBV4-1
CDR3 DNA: TGCGCCAGCAGCCAGCCTGCGGCTAGCCTCGAGCAGTACTTC
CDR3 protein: CASSQPAASLEQYF

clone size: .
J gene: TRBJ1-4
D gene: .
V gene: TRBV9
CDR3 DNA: TGTGCCAGCAGCGCACAACCGGGGAATGAAAAACTGTTTTTT
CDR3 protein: CASSAQPGNEKLFF

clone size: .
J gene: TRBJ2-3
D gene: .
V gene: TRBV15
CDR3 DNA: TGTGCCACCAGCGTGTGGGGGCTTAACACAGATACGCAGTATTTT
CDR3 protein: CATSVWGLNTDTQYF

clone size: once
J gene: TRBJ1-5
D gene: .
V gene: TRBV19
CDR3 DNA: TGTGCCAGTAGTACCCAAGACAGGAGCAATCAGCCCCAGCATTTT
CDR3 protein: CASSTQDRSNQPQHF

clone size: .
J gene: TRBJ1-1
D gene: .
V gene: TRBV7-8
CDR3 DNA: TGTGCCAGCAGCAAGGCGGAGGTAAGCACTGAAGCTTTCTTT
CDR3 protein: CASSKAEVSTEAFF

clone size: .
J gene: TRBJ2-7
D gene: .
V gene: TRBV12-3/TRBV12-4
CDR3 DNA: TGTGCCAGCAGCCCTCGGGGTCCCTACGAGCAGTACTTC
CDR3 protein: CASSPRGPYEQYF

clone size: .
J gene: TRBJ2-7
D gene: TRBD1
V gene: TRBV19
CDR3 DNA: TGTGCCAGTAGTATAGGGGACAGGATCTACGAGCAGTACTTC
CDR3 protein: CASSIGDRIYEQYF

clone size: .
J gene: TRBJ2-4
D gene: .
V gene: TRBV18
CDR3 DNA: TGTGCCAGCTCCCTCGAAAACATTCAGTACTTC
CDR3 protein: CASSLENIQYF